This is a list of T cell receptor beta chains from one sample in a study of cytomegalovirus exposure and HLA in healthy donors. Clones were sequenced by immunoSEQ multiplex PCR, and TCRdb holds only the in-frame ones, with some missing. The sample contains 180,000 or so clones, roughly 75% of which appear only once. The sequencing sample was made of PBMCs. All receptors derive from a woman aged 40 to 55 in good health and CMV-seropositive. Both conserved end residues are part of each CDR3. A D gene is named only where the DNA matches it firmly. Expanded clones are given a class, and other clones once, few, many or no size at all.

len | abundance | j_gene | v_gene | d_gene | CDR3aa | CDR3nt
14 | NA | TRBJ2-1 | TRBV28 | TRBD2 | CASTTGTNYNEQFF | TGTGCCAGCACCACCGGGACTAACTACAATGAGCAGTTCTTC
14 | NA | TRBJ2-5 | TRBV29-1 | TRBD2 | CSVAFGEGRETQYF | TGCAGCGTCGCTTTCGGGGAGGGCCGAGAGACCCAGTACTTC
14 | NA | TRBJ2-7 | TRBV11-2 | NA | CASSLAAGTYEQYF | TGTGCCAGCAGCTTAGCGGCAGGGACATACGAGCAGTACTTC
15 | few | TRBJ2-7 | TRBV7-9 | NA | CASSLGGPIHYEQYF | TGTGCCAGCAGCTTAGGGGGCCCCATCCACTACGAGCAGTACTTC
16 | NA | TRBJ2-7 | TRBV7-8 | TRBD2 | CASSRAGGRRGYEQYF | TGTGCCAGCAGCCGAGCCGGGGGGAGGCGCGGGTACGAGCAGTACTTC
13 | NA | TRBJ1-2 | TRBV28 | TRBD1 | CAIPGQGNYGYTF | TGTGCCATCCCGGGACAGGGGAACTATGGCTACACCTTC
16 | once | TRBJ2-7 | TRBV28 | TRBD1 | CASSSPRQGITYEQYF | TGTGCCAGCAGTTCCCCTCGACAGGGTATCACCTACGAGCAGTACTTC
14 | NA | TRBJ2-7 | TRBV18 | NA | CASSPTSGGYEQYF | TGTGCCAGCTCCCCTACCAGCGGAGGTTACGAGCAGTACTTC
15 | NA | TRBJ1-5 | TRBV18 | TRBD1 | CASSRRTGLNQPQHF | TGTGCCAGCTCACGGAGGACAGGGCTCAATCAGCCCCAGCATTTT
15 | NA | TRBJ2-3 | TRBV27 | TRBD2 | CASSLAGVGTDTQYF | TGTGCCAGCAGTTTAGCGGGAGTGGGCACAGATACGCAGTATTTT
16 | NA | TRBJ2-1 | TRBV11-1 | TRBD2 | CASSFSSASGINEQFF | TGTGCCAGCAGCTTCTCGTCGGCTAGCGGGATCAATGAGCAGTTCTTC
16 | NA | TRBJ1-1 | TRBV4-2 | TRBD1 | CASSQAQGAVGSEAFF | TGTGCCAGCAGCCAAGCCCAGGGGGCCGTTGGGTCTGAAGCTTTCTTT
15 | NA | TRBJ1-3 | TRBV5-4 | TRBD1 | CASSLGGFGGNTIYF | TGTGCCAGCAGCCTAGGGGGCTTTGGTGGAAACACCATATATTTT
14 | NA | TRBJ1-2 | TRBV30 | NA | CAWSRGRGNYGYTF | TGTGCCTGGAGTAGAGGGCGGGGGAACTATGGCTACACCTTC
16 | NA | TRBJ1-1 | TRBV9 | NA | CASSVGTTVSGTEAFF | TGTGCCAGCAGCGTAGGAACAACAGTCAGTGGCACTGAAGCTTTCTTT
14 | NA | TRBJ2-7 | TRBV6-6 | TRBD2 | CASTRTSGNHEQYF | TGTGCCAGCACCAGGACTAGCGGGAATCACGAGCAGTACTTC
13 | NA | TRBJ1-5 | TRBV7-9 | NA | CASSLALGQPQHF | TGTGCCAGCAGCTTAGCGCTAGGTCAGCCCCAGCATTTT
13 | NA | TRBJ1-1 | TRBV11-1 | NA | CASSFSLNTEAFF | TGTGCCAGCAGCTTTAGCTTGAACACTGAAGCTTTCTTT
11 | NA | TRBJ2-3 | TRBV28 | NA | CASSSVDTQYF | TGTGCCAGCAGTTCCGTGGATACGCAGTATTTT
15 | NA | TRBJ1-5 | TRBV6-4 | TRBD1 | CAANRRQGVTQPQHF | TGTGCCGCCAATAGAAGACAGGGGGTTACTCAGCCCCAGCATTTT
14 | once | TRBJ1-6 | TRBV28 | NA | CASRNRVGNSPLHF | TGTGCCAGCAGGAACAGGGTTGGGAATTCACCCCTCCACTTT
15 | few | TRBJ1-6 | TRBV5-5 | TRBD1 | CASTTGGGVNSPLHF | TGTGCCAGCACCACTGGAGGGGGCGTTAATTCACCCCTCCACTTT
14 | NA | TRBJ2-2 | TRBV23-1 | TRBD1 | CASSPLQGPGELFF | TGCGCCAGCAGTCCCCTACAGGGGCCCGGGGAGCTGTTTTTT
15 | NA | TRBJ2-1 | TRBV5-1 | TRBD2 | CASLPSRLAPLEQFF | TGCGCCAGTCTGCCGTCTAGACTAGCTCCCCTTGAGCAGTTCTTC
17 | NA | TRBJ1-2 | TRBV28 | TRBD1 | CASSSAGQGANNYGYTF | TGTGCCAGCAGTTCTGCCGGACAGGGAGCTAATAACTATGGCTACACCTTC
15 | NA | TRBJ2-7 | TRBV6-1 | TRBD2 | CASNEAALAGTEQYF | TGTGCCAGCAATGAAGCCGCGCTAGCGGGAACCGAGCAGTACTTC
14 | NA | TRBJ2-7 | TRBV25-1 | NA | CASSNRVVGYEQYF | TGTGCCAGCAGTAACAGGGTTGTGGGCTACGAGCAGTACTTC
13 | NA | TRBJ2-7 | TRBV28 | NA | CASSSQDSYEQYF | TGTGCCAGCAGTTCTCAGGACAGCTACGAGCAGTACTTC
15 | NA | TRBJ1-1 | TRBV18 | NA | CASSPPIRSNTEAFF | TGTGCCAGCTCACCACCAATCAGGTCGAACACTGAAGCTTTCTTT
16 | NA | TRBJ1-6 | TRBV7-3 | NA | CASSAQGPYYNSPLHF | TGTGCCAGCAGCGCACAGGGACCCTATTATAATTCACCCCTCCACTTT
16 | NA | TRBJ2-1 | TRBV7-9 | TRBD2 | CASSPGGTFIMGEQFF | TGTGCCAGCAGCCCGGGGGGGACTTTCATAATGGGTGAGCAGTTCTTC
12 | few | TRBJ2-2 | TRBV19 | NA | CASSIDSGELFF | TGTGCCAGTAGTATAGATTCGGGGGAGCTGTTTTTT
16 | once | TRBJ2-5 | TRBV7-3 | NA | CASSLGVGGRQETQYF | TGTGCCAGCAGCTTAGGGGTAGGAGGCCGCCAAGAGACCCAGTACTTC
14 | NA | TRBJ2-7 | TRBV27 | TRBD1 | CASSLGDRAYEQYF | TGTGCCAGCAGTTTAGGGGACAGGGCCTACGAGCAGTACTTC
24 | NA | TRBJ2-7 | TRBV27 | TRBD2 | CASSRQPIPPTVGGPRGLGYEQYF | TGTGCCAGCAGTAGGCAACCTATACCTCCTACCGTGGGAGGGCCCAGGGGACTAGGCTACGAGCAGTACTTC
15 | once | TRBJ2-2 | TRBV2 | TRBD2 | CASRGLAGGAGELFF | TGTGCCAGCAGGGGCCTGGCGGGAGGGGCCGGGGAGCTGTTTTTT
18 | NA | TRBJ2-7 | TRBV7-6 | TRBD2 | CASSLHRGDYQSSYEQYF | TGTGCCAGCAGCCTCCACCGAGGGGACTACCAGAGCTCCTACGAGCAGTACTTC
13 | NA | TRBJ2-7 | TRBV30 | NA | CAWSTGTSYEQYF | TGTGCCTGGAGTACAGGGACCTCCTACGAGCAGTACTTC
11 | NA | TRBJ1-2 | TRBV5-4 | NA | CASSPGYGYTF | TGTGCCAGCAGCCCCGGCTATGGCTACACCTTC
13 | once | TRBJ2-2 | TRBV29-1 | TRBD1 | CSAGTGVSGELFF | TGCAGCGCAGGGACAGGGGTGTCCGGGGAGCTGTTTTTT
15 | NA | TRBJ1-4 | TRBV5-5 | NA | CASSLTGGGKGKLFF | TGTGCCAGCAGCTTGACAGGTGGCGGGAAGGGAAAACTGTTTTTT
15 | once | TRBJ1-5 | TRBV19 | NA | CASTKRPGGNQPQHF | TGTGCCAGTACCAAGAGGCCAGGGGGCAATCAGCCCCAGCATTTT
19 | NA | TRBJ2-2 | TRBV28 | TRBD1 | CASSLFGQWGQENTGELFF | TGTGCCAGCAGTTTATTCGGTCAGTGGGGACAGGAGAACACCGGGGAGCTGTTTTTT
15 | NA | TRBJ1-6 | TRBV11-1 | NA | CASSLGVRGNSPLHF | TGTGCCAGCAGCTTAGGAGTCAGGGGTAATTCACCCCTCCACTTT
15 | NA | TRBJ2-7 | TRBV28 | TRBD2 | CASSSSGGGSYEQYF | TGTGCCAGCAGTAGCTCGGGGGGAGGGTCCTACGAGCAGTACTTC
17 | NA | TRBJ2-7 | TRBV19 | TRBD2 | CASSLRPGGGRSYEQYF | TGTGCCAGTAGTCTGAGGCCTGGTGGCGGGAGGAGCTACGAGCAGTACTTC
17 | NA | TRBJ2-1 | TRBV5-1 | TRBD2 | CASSLLGSGSSYNEQFF | TGCGCCAGCAGCTTGCTGGGGAGCGGGAGCTCCTACAATGAGCAGTTCTTC
16 | NA | TRBJ2-7 | TRBV27 | TRBD2 | CASSLLAGGPPYEQYF | TGTGCCAGCAGTCTACTAGCGGGAGGGCCCCCCTACGAGCAGTACTTC
16 | NA | TRBJ2-2 | TRBV6-6 | TRBD1 | CASRRIQQGIRGELFF | TGTGCCAGCAGACGCATTCAACAGGGGATTAGGGGGGAGCTGTTTTTT
15 | few | TRBJ2-2 | TRBV18 | NA | CASSPPVGDHGELFF | TGTGCCAGCTCACCACCGGTCGGGGATCACGGGGAGCTGTTTTTT
19 | NA | TRBJ1-1 | TRBV15 | NA | CATSRDRGTGGAPNTEAFF | TGTGCCACCAGCAGAGATCGCGGCACCGGAGGAGCTCCTAACACTGAAGCTTTCTTT